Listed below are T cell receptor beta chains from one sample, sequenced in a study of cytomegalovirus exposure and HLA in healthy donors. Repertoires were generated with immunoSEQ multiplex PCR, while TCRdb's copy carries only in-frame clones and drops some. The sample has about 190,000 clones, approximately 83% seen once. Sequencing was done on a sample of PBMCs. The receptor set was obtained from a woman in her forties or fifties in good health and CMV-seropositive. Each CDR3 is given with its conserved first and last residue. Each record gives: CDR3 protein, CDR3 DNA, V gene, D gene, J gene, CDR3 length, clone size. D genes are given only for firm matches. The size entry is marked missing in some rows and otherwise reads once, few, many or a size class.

CDR3 protein: CASSLAGDAEAFF; CDR3 DNA: TGTGCCAGCAGCTTGGCAGGGGATGCTGAAGCTTTCTTT; V gene: TRBV7-3; D gene: .; J gene: TRBJ1-1; CDR3 length: 13; clone size: few
CDR3 protein: CASSLVGGFTDTQYF; CDR3 DNA: TGTGCCAGCAGCTTGGTCGGGGGGTTCACAGATACGCAGTATTTT; V gene: TRBV5-6; D gene: TRBD2; J gene: TRBJ2-3; CDR3 length: 15; clone size: .
CDR3 protein: CASSPTGGGYVYTQYF; CDR3 DNA: TGTGCCAGCAGCCCAACAGGGGGAGGTTATGTGTATACGCAGTATTTT; V gene: TRBV7-8; D gene: TRBD1; J gene: TRBJ2-3; CDR3 length: 16; clone size: .
CDR3 protein: CASSLGQGEVYGYTF; CDR3 DNA: TGTGCCAGCTCACTTGGACAGGGGGAGGTGTATGGCTACACCTTC; V gene: TRBV18; D gene: TRBD1; J gene: TRBJ1-2; CDR3 length: 15; clone size: .
CDR3 protein: CASSPSGAKDTQYF; CDR3 DNA: TGTGCCAGCAGCCCGAGCGGGGCAAAAGATACGCAGTATTTT; V gene: TRBV7-3; D gene: TRBD2; J gene: TRBJ2-3; CDR3 length: 14; clone size: few
CDR3 protein: CASIEAYRGTDTQYF; CDR3 DNA: TGTGCCAGCATAGAGGCATACCGAGGCACAGATACGCAGTATTTT; V gene: TRBV21-1; D gene: .; J gene: TRBJ2-3; CDR3 length: 15; clone size: .
CDR3 protein: CASSPPTGDEQYF; CDR3 DNA: TGTGCCAGCAGTCCCCCGACAGGGGACGAGCAGTACTTC; V gene: TRBV28; D gene: TRBD1; J gene: TRBJ2-7; CDR3 length: 13; clone size: .
CDR3 protein: CASMWGLMNTEAFF; CDR3 DNA: TGCGCCAGCATGTGGGGCCTCATGAACACTGAAGCTTTCTTT; V gene: TRBV10-2; D gene: .; J gene: TRBJ1-1; CDR3 length: 14; clone size: .
CDR3 protein: CASSPSTGNVYEQYF; CDR3 DNA: TGTGCCAGCTCACCGTCGACAGGGAACGTATACGAGCAGTACTTC; V gene: TRBV18; D gene: TRBD1; J gene: TRBJ2-7; CDR3 length: 15; clone size: .
CDR3 protein: CASSFLGGFFF; CDR3 DNA: TGTGCCAGCAGTTTTTTGGGAGGGTTTTTTTTT; V gene: TRBV28; D gene: .; J gene: TRBJ1-4; CDR3 length: 11; clone size: .
CDR3 protein: CASSKGVDYGIRLFF; CDR3 DNA: TGTGCCAGCAGCAAGGGAGTGGACTACGGCATTCGACTGTTTTTT; V gene: TRBV7-9; D gene: .; J gene: TRBJ1-4; CDR3 length: 15; clone size: .
CDR3 protein: CASSLAPRTGANEKLFF; CDR3 DNA: TGTGCCAGCAGCTTAGCCCCACGGACAGGGGCTAATGAAAAACTGTTTTTT; V gene: TRBV7-2; D gene: TRBD1; J gene: TRBJ1-4; CDR3 length: 17; clone size: .
CDR3 protein: CASSQDPGEHSGANVLTF; CDR3 DNA: TGCGCCAGCAGCCAAGACCCAGGGGAACACTCTGGGGCCAACGTCCTGACTTTC; V gene: TRBV4-3; D gene: .; J gene: TRBJ2-6; CDR3 length: 18; clone size: .
CDR3 protein: CASGDRSNQPQHF; CDR3 DNA: TGTGCCAGCGGTGACAGAAGCAATCAGCCCCAGCATTTT; V gene: TRBV9; D gene: .; J gene: TRBJ1-5; CDR3 length: 13; clone size: .
CDR3 protein: CASSKELAGTDTQYF; CDR3 DNA: TGTGCCAGCAGCAAAGAGCTAGCGGGCACAGATACGCAGTATTTT; V gene: TRBV7-9; D gene: TRBD2; J gene: TRBJ2-3; CDR3 length: 15; clone size: .
CDR3 protein: CSSSLVAYEQYF; CDR3 DNA: TGTTCCAGCAGCTTAGTAGCTTACGAGCAGTACTTC; V gene: TRBV7-9; D gene: .; J gene: TRBJ2-7; CDR3 length: 12; clone size: .
CDR3 protein: CASSQIAGLEQFF; CDR3 DNA: TGTGCCAGCAGCCAGATAGCGGGTCTCGAGCAGTTCTTC; V gene: TRBV7-2; D gene: TRBD2; J gene: TRBJ2-1; CDR3 length: 13; clone size: .
CDR3 protein: CASSVRGVTDTQYF; CDR3 DNA: TGTGCCAGCAGCGTGCGGGGAGTTACAGATACGCAGTATTTT; V gene: TRBV9; D gene: .; J gene: TRBJ2-3; CDR3 length: 14; clone size: .
CDR3 protein: CSSSAQTGGEFYEQFF; CDR3 DNA: TGTTCCAGCAGCGCCCAGACAGGGGGGGAATTCTATGAGCAGTTCTTC; V gene: TRBV7-9; D gene: TRBD1; J gene: TRBJ2-1; CDR3 length: 16; clone size: .
CDR3 protein: CASSVRQGTDTQYF; CDR3 DNA: TGTGCCAGCAGCGTAAGACAGGGCACAGATACGCAGTATTTT; V gene: TRBV7-9; D gene: .; J gene: TRBJ2-3; CDR3 length: 14; clone size: once
CDR3 protein: CASSPTGIQIGSGANVLTF; CDR3 DNA: TGTGCCAGCAGCCCGACAGGGATCCAGATAGGCTCTGGGGCCAACGTCCTGACTTTC; V gene: TRBV11-2; D gene: TRBD1; J gene: TRBJ2-6; CDR3 length: 19; clone size: .
CDR3 protein: CASSSTGADTQYF; CDR3 DNA: TGTGCCAGCAGCTCAACGGGGGCAGATACGCAGTATTTT; V gene: TRBV7-8; D gene: .; J gene: TRBJ2-3; CDR3 length: 13; clone size: .
CDR3 protein: CASTRGEGGPQHF; CDR3 DNA: TGTGCCAGCACCCGGGGGGAAGGAGGGCCCCAGCATTTT; V gene: TRBV6-5; D gene: .; J gene: TRBJ1-5; CDR3 length: 13; clone size: .
CDR3 protein: CASSQDLTGVNTEAFF; CDR3 DNA: TGCGCCAGCAGCCAAGATTTAACGGGAGTTAACACTGAAGCTTTCTTT; V gene: TRBV4-3; D gene: .; J gene: TRBJ1-1; CDR3 length: 16; clone size: .
CDR3 protein: CAWRGTGGRQPQHF; CDR3 DNA: TGTGCCTGGAGGGGTACAGGGGGAAGACAGCCCCAGCATTTT; V gene: TRBV30; D gene: TRBD1; J gene: TRBJ1-5; CDR3 length: 14; clone size: once
CDR3 protein: CASSSRRGARNTEAFF; CDR3 DNA: TGTGCCAGCAGTTCCAGGCGGGGGGCGAGGAACACTGAAGCTTTCTTT; V gene: TRBV28; D gene: .; J gene: TRBJ1-1; CDR3 length: 16; clone size: .
CDR3 protein: CASSSGRDRSSYNSPLHF; CDR3 DNA: TGTGCCAGCAGCTCCGGGCGGGACAGAAGCTCCTATAATTCACCCCTCCACTTT; V gene: TRBV11-2; D gene: TRBD1; J gene: TRBJ1-6; CDR3 length: 18; clone size: .
CDR3 protein: CASRPFATAHYTQYF; CDR3 DNA: TGTGCCAGCAGACCCTTTGCTACAGCACATTATACGCAGTATTTT; V gene: TRBV27; D gene: .; J gene: TRBJ2-3; CDR3 length: 15; clone size: .
CDR3 protein: CASSPQGVVNSPLHF; CDR3 DNA: TGTGCCAGCAGCCCTCAGGGGGTAGTTAATTCACCCCTCCACTTT; V gene: TRBV6-1; D gene: TRBD1; J gene: TRBJ1-6; CDR3 length: 15; clone size: .
CDR3 protein: CASSPYPGNTEAFF; CDR3 DNA: TGTGCCAGCTCACCATATCCGGGGAACACTGAAGCTTTCTTT; V gene: TRBV18; D gene: .; J gene: TRBJ1-1; CDR3 length: 14; clone size: few
CDR3 protein: CASSYPGKFEAFF; CDR3 DNA: TGTGCCAGCAGTTACCCAGGAAAGTTTGAAGCTTTCTTT; V gene: TRBV7-9; D gene: .; J gene: TRBJ1-1; CDR3 length: 13; clone size: few
CDR3 protein: CASSSHGGGITEAFF; CDR3 DNA: TGTGCCAGCAGCTCCCACGGGGGAGGGATCACTGAAGCTTTCTTT; V gene: TRBV7-3; D gene: .; J gene: TRBJ1-1; CDR3 length: 15; clone size: .
CDR3 protein: CASSPDGSRGGYTF; CDR3 DNA: TGTGCCAGCAGCCCTGACGGCTCGCGAGGGGGCTACACCTTC; V gene: TRBV7-3; D gene: .; J gene: TRBJ1-2; CDR3 length: 14; clone size: .